The clone carrying this TCR beta chain came up many times. Its antigen is currently unknown. Unique molecular identifiers were attached to individual cDNA molecules. TCRdb redid the calling of the 5' RACE reads with MiXCR, one entry per CDR3 protein. The sample has around 92,000 distinct CDR3 sequences; approximately 10% are singletons. The sample comes from a study of early T cells in non-severe SARS-CoV-2 infection. Study information: Bulk RNA from unsorted whole blood was sequenced; chains were unpaired.

The CDR3 has 15 amino acids. The ends were cut back, 4 bases at V and 1 base at J, with 14 bases in the middle. Germline loops: CDR1 SGDLS, CDR2 YYNGEE. Study-wide results and limits: Using VDJdb, the matching emphasized anti-spike CD8 responses while missing private and CD4 specificities.

The clonotype comes from an adult who was a healthcare worker with PCR-confirmed SARS-CoV-2 infection or an uninfected control (not recorded which). The gene calls are TRBV9 and TRBJ1-1, with unresolved D. Sequences were obtained from whole blood. The CDR3 DNA follows: TGTGCCAGCAGCCAAGCCGAAAGGGCGAACACTGAAGCTTTCTTT. Encoded protein: CASSQAERANTEAFF.